A single sample is the source of the 27 T cell receptor beta chains below, sequenced in a study of siplizumab effects on memory and regulatory T cells. The assay was immunoSEQ multiplex PCR, and TCRdb's table has in-frame clones only and misses some. The sample yields some 110,000 clones, approximately 94% seen once. The sequencing sample was made of CD4+ T cells sorted from blood. These receptors were collected from a human donor in good health.

The rearrangement joins TRBV29-1 to TRBJ1-3; D ambiguous. V was trimmed by 5 bases and J by 0 bases, leaving 8 bases between them. The CDR3 runs 13 residues. Germline CDR1 SQVTM, CDR2 ANQGSEA. CDR3: CSVQKYSGNTIYF. DNA for the CDR3: TGCAGCGTTCAGAAGTACTCTGGAAACACCATATATTTT.

This chain links TRBV5-5 with TRBJ1-1; D is possibly TRBD1 (6 bases). Germline CDR1 and CDR2: SGHKS and YYEKEE (reference sequence). The CDR3 runs to 14 residues. V was trimmed by 2 bases and J by 0 bases, leaving 8 bases between them. The CDR3 DNA reads TGTGCCAGCAGCTTAACAGGGATGAACACTGAAGCTTTCTTT. It encodes CASSLTGMNTEAFF.

The chain joins TRBV2 to TRBJ1-1; no clear D. The germline V and J ends were trimmed by 2 bases and 2 bases, with 6 bases remaining between them. Per the germline V gene, CDR1 is SNHLY and CDR2 is FYNNEI. The CDR3 has 13 residues. CDR3 amino acids: CASSESGNTEAFF. DNA of the CDR3: TGTGCCAGCAGTGAATCCGGCAACACTGAAGCTTTCTTT.

Written as DNA, the CDR3 is TGTGCCAGCAGCGATATATCCCTGGAGCACGAGCAGTACTTC. The encoded protein is CASSDISLEHEQYF. This chain links TRBV14 with TRBJ2-7; D is unclear. The CDR3 runs to 14 residues. Germline lookup yields CDR1 SGHDN and CDR2 FVKESK. V lost 5 bases to trimming and J lost 5 bases, with 16 bases between them.

This chain connects TRBV27 to TRBJ1-2, with 12 bases identical to TRBD1. CDR1 and CDR2 from the germline V gene are MNHEY and SMNVEV (reference sequence). The CDR3 length is 16 residues. V shed 6 bases, J shed 8 bases, and the junction held 13 bases outside the gene matches. The CDR3 is CASSAGTGGLLSGYTF. CDR3 in DNA: TGTGCCAGCAGCGCAGGGACAGGGGGCTTGCTGTCCGGCTACACCTTC.

The chain carries TRBV5-4 and TRBJ1-1; perhaps TRBD1 as D (5 bases). V was trimmed by 5 bases and J by 1 base, leaving 18 bases between them. Germline-derived CDR1 and CDR2 are SGHNT and YYREEE (reference sequence). CDR3 size: 16 residues. CDR3 sequence: CASSTEVARANTEAFF. The CDR3 DNA sequence: TGTGCCAGCAGTACGGAGGTTGCCAGGGCGAACACTGAAGCTTTCTTT.

The chain recombines TRBV7-9 with TRBJ1-1, with D possibly matching TRBD1 (5 bases). Germline CDR1 SEHNR, CDR2 FQNEAQ (reference sequence). The CDR3 sequence is 13 residues long. V dropped 5 bases and J dropped 5 bases, with 12 bases sitting between them. The chain's CDR3 is CASSRWGETEAFF. The CDR3 DNA reads TGTGCCAGCAGCCGTTGGGGGGAAACTGAAGCTTTCTTT.

J is TRBJ1-3 and V is TRBV29-1; D gene uncertain. The CDR3 runs to 12 residues. CDR1 is SQVTM and CDR2 is ANQGSEA in the germline V gene. Trimming cost V 2 bases and J 4 bases, with 6 bases left between them. The CDR3 is CSVEKSGNTIYF. The CDR3 nucleotides are TGCAGCGTTGAAAAGAGCGGAAACACCATATATTTT.

This clone was picked up one time. V is TRBV19 and J is TRBJ2-5; possible D gene TRBD2, 5 bases. The CDR3 extends over 14 amino acids. V shed 2 bases and J shed 4 bases, with 11 bases lying between them. Looked up from germline, CDR1 is LNHDA and CDR2 is SQIVND (reference sequence). Written as DNA, the CDR3 is TGTGCCAGTAGTATAAGAGTCGGGGTAGAGACCCAGTACTTC. Translated, it gives CASSIRVGVETQYF.

The V call is TRBV5-1, the J call TRBJ1-1; TRBD1 matches at 7 bases. The CDR3 sequence is 14 residues long. V was clipped by 5 bases and J by 0 bases; unmatched bases: 4. Germline V gene sequence: CDR1 SGHRS, CDR2 YFSETQ. CDR3 nucleotides: TGCGCCAGCAGTTTTCAGGGGGTGAACACTGAAGCTTTCTTT. Its protein product is CASSFQGVNTEAFF.

The chain has TRBV12-5 and TRBJ1-2; possible D gene TRBD1, 5 bases. V lost 0 bases, J lost 3 bases, and 14 bases lay in between. The CDR3 covers 16 residues. Germline-derived CDR1 and CDR2 are LGHNT and FRNRAP. For the CDR3, the DNA is TGTGCTAGTGGTTTGGTGTCCGGGACGAACTACTATGGCTACACCTTC. Protein sequence: CASGLVSGTNYYGYTF.

The chain combines TRBV7-6 with TRBJ2-1, with no clear D. CDR3 size: 15 residues. CDR1 SGHVS and CDR2 FNYEAQ come from the germline V gene. V was shortened by 4 bases and J by 5 bases, with 15 bases between the two germline ends. This CDR3 is CASSSLQSSDNEQFF. CDR3 DNA sequence: TGTGCCAGCAGCTCCCTTCAGTCATCAGACAATGAGCAGTTCTTC.

This clone appeared once. The chain has TRBV5-1 and TRBJ1-5; D unresolved. This CDR3 comprises 16 residues. Germline assignment: CDR1 SGHRS and CDR2 YFSETQ. Trimming left V 0 bases short and J 0 bases short, with 10 bases between. CDR3 sequence: CASSLVPGNSNQPQHF. The DNA for the CDR3 is TGCGCCAGCAGCTTGGTCCCAGGTAATAGCAATCAGCCCCAGCATTTT. Looking up the rest from reference TRBV5-1 and TRBJ1-5 gives the full variable domain: KAGVTQTPRYLIKTRGQQVTLSCSPISGHRSVSWYQQTPGQGLQFLFEYFSETQRNKGNFPGRFSGRQFSNSRSEMNVSTLELGDSALYLCASSLVPGNSNQPQHFGDGTRLSIL.

The chain has TRBV7-2 and TRBJ1-1; D gene uncertain. Per germline, CDR1 SGHTA and CDR2 FQGNSA. This CDR3 contains 14 residues. V was shortened by 5 bases and J by 4 bases, with 14 bases between the two germline ends. The CDR3 DNA reads as TGTGCCAGCAGCACCGCCCGGGTGGGCACTGAAGCTTTCTTT. This gives the protein CASSTARVGTEAFF. Combining the CDR3 with reference TRBV7-2 and TRBJ1-1 gives the whole variable domain GAGVSQSPSNKVTEKGKDVELRCDPISGHTALYWYRQSLGQGLEFLIYFQGNSAPDKSGLPSDRFSAERTGGSVSTLTIQRTQQEDSAVYLCASSTARVGTEAFFGQGTRLTVV.

This chain connects TRBV5-6 to TRBJ2-1, with 8 bases matching TRBD1. Germline V gene data show CDR1 as SGHDT and CDR2 as YYEEEE. The V gene end was trimmed by 4 bases and the J gene end by 0 bases; junction bases not matched to a gene: 3. The CDR3 runs 15 residues. CDR3 DNA: TGTGCCAGCAGCCACACAGGGGGCTCCTACAATGAGCAGTTCTTC. This translates into CASSHTGGSYNEQFF.

The table lists this clone with a count of one. The genes are TRBV29-1 and TRBJ2-7; D uncertain. V dropped 4 bases and J dropped 5 bases, with 9 bases sitting between them. CDR3 size: 11 residues. Germline V CDR1 and CDR2: SQVTM, ANQGSEA. Here the CDR3 reads CSVGQVHEQYF. The CDR3 coding sequence is TGCAGCGTTGGTCAGGTCCACGAGCAGTACTTC.

The CDR3 region is CASASGPLAKNIQYF. Here the CDR3 DNA reads TGTGCCAGCGCCTCGGGGCCCCTAGCCAAAAACATTCAGTACTTC. The chain recombines TRBV6-6 with TRBJ2-4; either TRBD1 or TRBD2 may supply D (5 bases each). CDR1 and CDR2 (germline): MNHNY, SVGAGI (reference sequence). The CDR3 has 15 residues. Between the trimmed V and J ends, which lost 8 bases and 0 bases, there was a span of 14 bases.

This clone was seen more than once but under ten times. Germline and junction disagree at one end, which may indicate a read error. The chain recombines TRBV9 with TRBJ1-1, with D possibly being TRBD1 (5 bases). The CDR3 consists of 12 residues. CDR1 is SGDLS and CDR2 is YYNGEE in the germline V gene. The CDR3 reads CASSPEWGRTVF. The CDR3 DNA reads TGTGCCAGCAGCCCGGAATGGGGACGGACGGTCTTT. The full variable domain, rest sourced from reference TRBV9 and TRBJ1-1, is DSGVTQTPKHLITATGQRVTLRCSPRSGDLSVYWYQQSLDQGLQFLIQYYNGEERAKGNILERFSAQQFPDLHSELNLSSLELGDSALYFCASSPEWGRTVFGQGTRLTVV.

The chain combines TRBV2 with TRBJ2-7; D remains unclear. The CDR3 sequence is 14 residues long. Trimming shortened V by 4 bases and J by 5 bases, and 15 bases separated the two germline ends. In germline, CDR1 is SNHLY, CDR2 FYNNEI. CDR3 residues: CASSVVVRDHEQYF. CDR3 DNA: TGTGCCAGCAGTGTAGTCGTTAGGGATCACGAGCAGTACTTC.

This chain connects TRBV6-6 to TRBJ1-3; maybe TRBD1 (5 bases). Trimming cost V 7 bases and J 3 bases, with 10 bases left between them. CDR3 length equals 13 residues. CDR1 and CDR2 (germline): MNHNY, SVGAGI (reference sequence). CDR3 region: CASKLDSGNTIYF. The CDR3 DNA reads as TGTGCCAGCAAACTAGACAGTGGAAACACCATATATTTT.

The chain has TRBV7-2 and TRBJ2-7; D is ambiguous. This CDR3 has 13 residues. Trimming stripped 6 bases from V and 6 bases from J, with 15 bases between. Germline CDR1 SGHTA, CDR2 FQGNSA. The chain's CDR3 is CASSTTVWGEQYF. Written as DNA, the CDR3 is TGTGCCAGCAGTACTACGGTCTGGGGCGAGCAGTACTTC.

The V gene is TRBV5-1, the J gene TRBJ2-7; D ambiguous. Germline-derived CDR1 and CDR2 are SGHRS and YFSETQ. The germline V and J ends were trimmed by 0 bases and 4 bases, with 8 bases remaining between them. The CDR3 consists of 13 residues. CDR3 loop: CASSLVLQYEQYF. For the CDR3, the DNA is TGCGCCAGCAGCTTGGTTTTGCAGTACGAGCAGTACTTC.

The V gene is TRBV5-8, the J gene TRBJ1-1; 10 nucleotides agree with TRBD1. The CDR3 has 15 residues. The V gene's germline CDR1 is SGHTS and CDR2 YDEGEE. V trimming: 5 bases; J trimming: 1 base; junction bases outside the gene matches: 5. The CDR3 DNA sequence: TGTGCCAGCAGACTTCGGACAGGGGGGAACACTGAAGCTTTCTTT. It yields the protein CASRLRTGGNTEAFF.

V and J are TRBV5-1 and TRBJ1-1; a weak D match, TRBD1 (5 bases). Germline CDR1 is SGHRS and CDR2 is YFSETQ. Trimming left V 0 bases short and J 6 bases short, with 15 bases between. The CDR3 runs to 15 residues. For the CDR3, the DNA is TGCGCCAGCAGCTTGGTTGCAGGGACGCGCTCTGAAGCTTTCTTT. Its protein product is CASSLVAGTRSEAFF.

This clone was picked up one time. The chain employs TRBV25-1 and TRBJ2-2, with D possibly TRBD2 on 5 matching bases. The V end lost 4 bases, the J end lost 1 base, and 10 bases lay between the germline ends. The CDR3 runs to 15 residues. Per the germline V gene, CDR1 is MGHDK and CDR2 is SYGVNS. The CDR3 nucleotides read TGTGCCAGCAGTGCAGGACTGAAGAACACCGGGGAGCTGTTTTTT. Translation gives CASSAGLKNTGELFF. Together with reference TRBV25-1 and TRBJ2-2, the CDR3 gives the full variable domain: EADIYQTPRYLVIGTGKKITLECSQTMGHDKMYWYQQDPGMELHLIHYSYGVNSTEKGDLSSESTVSRIRTEHFPLTLESARPSHTSQYLCASSAGLKNTGELFFGEGSRLTVL.

V is TRBV25-1 and J is TRBJ2-7; tentatively, D is TRBD2 (5 bases). CDR1 and CDR2 from the germline V gene are MGHDK and SYGVNS. The CDR3 runs 13 residues. V was shortened by 3 bases and J by 9 bases, with 15 bases between the two germline ends. Here the CDR3 DNA reads TGTGCCAGCAGTGAGTGGGTCGGGGAAAGGCAGTACTTC. Translating it yields CASSEWVGERQYF.

The rearrangement joins TRBV5-1 to TRBJ2-5; tentatively, D is TRBD1 (6 bases). The CDR3 has 15 residues. The germline V gene encodes CDR1 SGHRS and CDR2 YFSETQ. The V end was cut by 2 bases, the J end by 2 bases, with 13 bases between. In DNA form, the CDR3 reads TGCGCCAGCAGCTTCGAGGGGGTCCCTCAAGAGACCCAGTACTTC. Translated, it gives CASSFEGVPQETQYF.